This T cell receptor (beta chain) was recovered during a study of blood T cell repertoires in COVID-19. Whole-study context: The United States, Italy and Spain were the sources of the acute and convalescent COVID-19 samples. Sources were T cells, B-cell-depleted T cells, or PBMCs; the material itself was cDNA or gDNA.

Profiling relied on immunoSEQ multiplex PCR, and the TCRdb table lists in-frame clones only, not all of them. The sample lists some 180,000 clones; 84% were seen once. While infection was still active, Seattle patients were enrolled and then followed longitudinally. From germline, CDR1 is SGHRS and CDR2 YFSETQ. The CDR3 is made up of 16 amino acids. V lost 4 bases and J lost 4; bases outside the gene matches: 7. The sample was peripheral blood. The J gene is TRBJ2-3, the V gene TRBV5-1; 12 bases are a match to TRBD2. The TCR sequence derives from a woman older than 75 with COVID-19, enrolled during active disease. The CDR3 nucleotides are TGCGCCAGCAGCCCGCTAGCGGGAGGGCCAGCAGATACGCAGTATTTT. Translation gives CASSPLAGGPADTQYF.